This T cell receptor beta chain was documented in a study of blood T cell repertoires in COVID-19. The wider study: The United States, Italy and Spain were the sources of the acute and convalescent COVID-19 samples. T cells, B-cell-depleted T cells, or PBMCs provided the cDNA or gDNA that served as material.

Germline V CDR1 and CDR2: MNHEY, SVGAGI. The V gene lost 6 bases and the J gene lost 5 bases, with 8 bases spanning the gap. This CDR3 spans 12 amino acids. Under the authors' procedure: Amplification from reference gene primers served as the basis for estimated nucleated cell counts. Produced via immunoSEQ multiplex PCR; TCRdb's table is partial and in-frame only. That table supplies the V and J calls and clone size; D and trimming were determined from the DNA. Of approximately 100,000 clones listed, 85% to 90% are singletons. Material for sequencing was peripheral blood. The gene calls are TRBV6-5 and TRBJ2-1; no clear D. This receptor was taken from a human donor in a cohort sampled during active COVID-19. CDR3 loop: CASSEYDNEQFF. Here the CDR3 DNA reads TGTGCCAGCAGCGAGTATGACAATGAGCAGTTCTTC.